The 5 T cell receptor beta chains below were found in one sample sequenced in a study of T cells after yellow fever vaccination (dated by TCRdb to about 2019). Library preparation employed 5' RACE. TCRdb lists the instrument as Illumina HiSeq 2500. TCRdb reran the public reads through fastp at Q25 and MiXCR, keeping productive beta chains. One record per CDR3 amino acid sequence lists the most common genes and DNA. For this sample there are about 350,000 distinct CDR3 sequences; about 7.8% appear just once. The ten top clones hold roughly a sixth of the sample. Sample treatment or condition, as interpreted from the label and publication: live attenuated yellow fever vaccine strain. The sequencing used PBMCs, collected more than 35 days after the first yellow fever vaccination. All receptors derive from a man aged 18 to 29 who received the YFV17D yellow fever vaccine.

The DNA of the CDR3 is TGCAGCGTTGAAGTGGGGGGCCTCTACGAGCAGTACTTC. Amino acid sequence: CSVEVGGLYEQYF. This chain uses TRBV29-1 with TRBJ2-7, with D possibly called TRBD1 or TRBD2 (6 bases each). The CDR3 consists of 13 residues. V lost 1 base and J 3 bases, leaving 10 bases between the germline ends. Germline values: CDR1 SQVTM, CDR2 ANQGSEA.

There are a few counts of this clonotype. V and J are TRBV20-1 and TRBJ1-5; the D is unclear. V lost 3 bases to trimming and J lost 1 base, with 13 bases between them. Per the germline V gene, CDR1 is DFQATT and CDR2 is SNEGSKA (reference sequence). The CDR3 extends over 15 amino acids. CDR3 loop: CSARSPFGSNQPQHF. The CDR3 DNA reads as TGCAGTGCTAGGAGCCCCTTTGGGAGCAATCAGCCCCAGCATTTT.

The chain is built from TRBV12-3 or TRBV12-4 and TRBJ2-7, with TRBD2 matching 8 bases. CDR3 length equals 14 residues. V gave up 3 bases and J gave up 3 bases; unmatched junction bases: 4. For the CDR3, the DNA is TGTGCCAGCAGTTTCTCTAGCGGGTACTACGAGCAGTACTTC. Encoded protein: CASSFSSGYYEQYF.

The chain combines TRBV20-1 with TRBJ2-5; the D is unclear. The germline CDR1 and CDR2 sequences are DFQATT and SNEGSKA (reference sequence). CDR3 size: 11 residues. V was trimmed by 6 bases and J by 7 bases, leaving 12 bases between them. CDR3 amino acids: CSANQLGTQYF. DNA of the CDR3: TGCAGTGCAAATCAGCTAGGGACCCAGTACTTC.

The chain joins TRBV4-3 to TRBJ2-3; D is ambiguous. V shed 0 bases and J shed 6 bases, with 10 bases lying between them. The CDR3 has 14 amino acids. Germline V gene sequence: CDR1 LGHNA, CDR2 YSLEER. CDR3 nucleotide sequence: TGCGCCAGCAGCCAAGAAAGACACGTGGATACGCAGTATTTT. Encoded protein: CASSQERHVDTQYF.